This T cell receptor (beta chain) comes out of a study of early stage breast cancer tumors. Study summary: Approximately 10-fold was the mean read coverage per sample. Study findings and constraints: Compared with adjacent normal breast, tumors showed about 2.4-fold denser, more clonal T cells. Enriched TCRB sequences shared across patients were mostly commonly generated sequences.

As to this clone: No antigen is known for it.

Sequencing was performed with immunoSEQ multiplex PCR; in TCRdb, only in-frame clones are kept and a portion is missing. The repertoire holds tens of thousands of clones, with around 90% as singletons. Germline assignment: CDR1 LNHDA and CDR2 SQIVND (reference sequence). The trim removed 3 bases at V and 3 bases at J, leaving 4 bases unmatched. The CDR3 sequence is 15 residues long. The TCR sequence derives from a person aged 70 to 85 with breast cancer. V is TRBV19 and J is TRBJ2-2, with 7 bases that match TRBD1. Sample: blood. The chain's CDR3 is CASSIGTAYTGELFF. The CDR3, as DNA: TGTGCCAGTAGTATCGGGACAGCATACACCGGGGAGCTGTTTTTT. The full variable domain, rest sourced from reference TRBV19 and TRBJ2-2, is DGGITQSPKYLFRKEGQNVTLSCEQNLNHDAMYWYRQDPGQGLRLIYYSQIVNDFQKGDIAEGYSVSREKKESFPLTVTSAQKNPTAFYLCASSIGTAYTGELFFGEGSRLTVL.